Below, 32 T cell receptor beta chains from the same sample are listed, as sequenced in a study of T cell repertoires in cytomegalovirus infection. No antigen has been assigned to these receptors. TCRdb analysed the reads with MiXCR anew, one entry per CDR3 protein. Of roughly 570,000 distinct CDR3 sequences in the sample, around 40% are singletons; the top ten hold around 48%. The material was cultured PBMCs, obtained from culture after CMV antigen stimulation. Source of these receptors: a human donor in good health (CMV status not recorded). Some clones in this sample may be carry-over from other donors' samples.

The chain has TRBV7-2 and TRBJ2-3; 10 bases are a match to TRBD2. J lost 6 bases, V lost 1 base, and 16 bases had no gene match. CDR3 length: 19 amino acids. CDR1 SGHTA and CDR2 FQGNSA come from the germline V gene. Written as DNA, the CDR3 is TGTGCCAGCAGCTTAGTTCGACTAGCGGGCCCTCCGTGGGGGGATACGCAGTATTTT. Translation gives CASSLVRLAGPPWGDTQYF. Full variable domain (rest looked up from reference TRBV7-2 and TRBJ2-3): GAGVSQSPSNKVTEKGKDVELRCDPISGHTALYWYRQSLGQGLEFLIYFQGNSAPDKSGLPSDRFSAERTGGSVSTLTIQRTQQEDSAVYLCASSLVRLAGPPWGDTQYFGPGTRLTVL.

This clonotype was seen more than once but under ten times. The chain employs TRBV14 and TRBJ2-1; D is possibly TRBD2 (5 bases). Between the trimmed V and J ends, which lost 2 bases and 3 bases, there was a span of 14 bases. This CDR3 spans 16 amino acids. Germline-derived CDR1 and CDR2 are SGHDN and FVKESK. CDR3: CASSQRRQVNYNEQFF. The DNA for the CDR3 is TGTGCCAGCAGCCAAAGGAGGCAGGTTAACTACAATGAGCAGTTCTTC.

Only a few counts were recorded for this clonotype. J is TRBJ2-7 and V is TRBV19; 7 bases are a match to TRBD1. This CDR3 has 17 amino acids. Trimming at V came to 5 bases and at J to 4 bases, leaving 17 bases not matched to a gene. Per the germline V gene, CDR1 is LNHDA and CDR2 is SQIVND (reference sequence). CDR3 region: CASSPISGQRSSYEQYF. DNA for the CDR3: TGTGCCAGTAGTCCTATCTCGGGACAGCGGTCCTCTTACGAGCAGTACTTC.

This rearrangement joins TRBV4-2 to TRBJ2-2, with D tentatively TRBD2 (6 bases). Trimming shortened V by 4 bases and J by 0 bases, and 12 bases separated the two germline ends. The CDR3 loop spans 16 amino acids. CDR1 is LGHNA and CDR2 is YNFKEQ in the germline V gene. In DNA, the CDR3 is TGTGCCAGCAGCCCACGGGACTCAACGAACACCGGGGAGCTGTTTTTT. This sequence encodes CASSPRDSTNTGELFF.

The CDR3 here is CSARLSPFQGKAGNTIYF. The CDR3 nucleotides are TGCAGTGCTAGGTTGAGTCCATTTCAGGGGAAGGCGGGAAACACCATATATTTT. The J gene is TRBJ1-3, the V gene TRBV20-1; maybe TRBD1 (6 bases). The CDR3 spans 18 residues. Germline V lookup: CDR1 DFQATT, CDR2 SNEGSKA (reference sequence). V lost 3 bases and J lost 4, with 25 bases in between.

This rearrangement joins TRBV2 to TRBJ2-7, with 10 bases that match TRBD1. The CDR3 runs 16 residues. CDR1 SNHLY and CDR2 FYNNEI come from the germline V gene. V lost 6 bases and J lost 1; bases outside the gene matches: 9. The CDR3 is CASRGPGDRGSYEQYF. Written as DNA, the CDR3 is TGTGCCAGCAGGGGCCCTGGGGACAGGGGATCCTACGAGCAGTACTTC. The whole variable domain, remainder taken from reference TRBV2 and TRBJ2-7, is EPEVTQTPSHQVTQMGQEVILRCVPISNHLYFYWYRQILGQKVEFLVSFYNNEISEKSEIFDDQFSVERPDGSNFTLKIRSTKLEDSAMYFCASRGPGDRGSYEQYFGPGTRLTVT.

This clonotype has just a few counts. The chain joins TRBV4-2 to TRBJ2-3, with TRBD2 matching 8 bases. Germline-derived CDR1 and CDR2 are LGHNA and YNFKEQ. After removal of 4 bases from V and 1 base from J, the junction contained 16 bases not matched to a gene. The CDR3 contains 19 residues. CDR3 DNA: TGTGCCAGCAGCCTCCTCCCCCTCGGTAGCGGGGACCGCACAGATACGCAGTATTTT. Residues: CASSLLPLGSGDRTDTQYF.

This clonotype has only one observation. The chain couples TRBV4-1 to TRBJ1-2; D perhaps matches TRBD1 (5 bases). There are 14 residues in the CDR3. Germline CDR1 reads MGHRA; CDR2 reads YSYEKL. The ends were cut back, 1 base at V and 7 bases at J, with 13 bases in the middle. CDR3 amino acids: CASSQVSGFGGYTF. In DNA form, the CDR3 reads TGCGCCAGCAGCCAAGTGTCAGGGTTCGGTGGCTACACCTTC.

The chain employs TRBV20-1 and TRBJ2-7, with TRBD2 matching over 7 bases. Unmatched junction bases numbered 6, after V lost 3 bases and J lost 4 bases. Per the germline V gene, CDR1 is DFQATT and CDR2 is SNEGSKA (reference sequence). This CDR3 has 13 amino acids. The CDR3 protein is CSASWEGLYEQYF. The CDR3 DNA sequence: TGCAGTGCTAGTTGGGAGGGCCTTTACGAGCAGTACTTC.

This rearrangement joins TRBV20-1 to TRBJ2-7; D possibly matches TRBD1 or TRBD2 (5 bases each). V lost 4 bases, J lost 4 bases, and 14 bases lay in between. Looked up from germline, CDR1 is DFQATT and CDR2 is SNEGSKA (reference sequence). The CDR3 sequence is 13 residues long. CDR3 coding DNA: TGCAGTGCTACCAGGGACGGTCAGTACGAGCAGTACTTC. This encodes CSATRDGQYEQYF.

The CDR3 DNA reads as TGTGCCAGCAGTGATTCGGGTAGGGCCGCCTACGAGCAGTACTTC. This sequence encodes CASSDSGRAAYEQYF. V and J are TRBV25-1 and TRBJ2-7; D gene unclear. V dropped 3 bases and J dropped 2 bases, with 14 bases sitting between them. Per the germline V gene, CDR1 is MGHDK and CDR2 is SYGVNS. CDR3 size: 15 residues.

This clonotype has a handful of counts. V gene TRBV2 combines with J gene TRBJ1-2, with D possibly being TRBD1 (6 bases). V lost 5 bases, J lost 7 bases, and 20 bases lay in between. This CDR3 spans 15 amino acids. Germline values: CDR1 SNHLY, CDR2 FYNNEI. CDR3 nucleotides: TGTGCCAGCAGTTACAGACAGGAGGGGGGATCTGGCTACACCTTC. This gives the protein CASSYRQEGGSGYTF.

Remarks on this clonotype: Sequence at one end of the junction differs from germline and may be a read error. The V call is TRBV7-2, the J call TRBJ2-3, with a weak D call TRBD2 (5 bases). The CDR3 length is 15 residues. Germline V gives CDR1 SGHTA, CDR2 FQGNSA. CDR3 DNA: TGTGCCACCAGCTTACGGGAACCTAGCACAGATACGCAGTATTTT. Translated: CATSLREPSTDTQYF.

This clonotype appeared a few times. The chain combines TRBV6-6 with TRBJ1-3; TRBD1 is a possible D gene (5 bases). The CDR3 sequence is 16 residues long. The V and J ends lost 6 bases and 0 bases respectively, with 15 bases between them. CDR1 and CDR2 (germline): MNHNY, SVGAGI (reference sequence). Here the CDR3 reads CASSQGFGSSGNTIYF. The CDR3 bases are TGTGCCAGCAGCCAGGGATTCGGATCCTCTGGAAACACCATATATTTT.

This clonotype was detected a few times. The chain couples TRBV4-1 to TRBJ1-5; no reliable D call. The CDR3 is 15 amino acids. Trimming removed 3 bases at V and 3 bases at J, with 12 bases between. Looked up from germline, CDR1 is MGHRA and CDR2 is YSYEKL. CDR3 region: CASSQNKGSNQPQHF. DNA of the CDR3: TGCGCCAGCAGCCAGAATAAAGGATCCAATCAGCCCCAGCATTTT.

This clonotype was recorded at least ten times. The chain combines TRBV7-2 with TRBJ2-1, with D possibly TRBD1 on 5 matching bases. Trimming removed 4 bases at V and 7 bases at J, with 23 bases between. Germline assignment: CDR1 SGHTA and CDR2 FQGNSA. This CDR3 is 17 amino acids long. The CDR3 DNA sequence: TGTGCCAGCAGCTCGAAAGGGGTATGGGCCCTTGGGAATGAGCAGTTCTTC. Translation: CASSSKGVWALGNEQFF.

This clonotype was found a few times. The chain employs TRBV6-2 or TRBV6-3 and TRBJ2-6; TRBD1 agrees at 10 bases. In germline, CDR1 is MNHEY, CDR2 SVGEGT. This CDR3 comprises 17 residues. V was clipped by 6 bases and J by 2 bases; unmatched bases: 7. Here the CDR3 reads CASSRDRGRAGANVLTF. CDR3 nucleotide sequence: TGTGCCAGCAGCCGGGACAGGGGAAGAGCTGGGGCCAACGTCCTGACTTTC.

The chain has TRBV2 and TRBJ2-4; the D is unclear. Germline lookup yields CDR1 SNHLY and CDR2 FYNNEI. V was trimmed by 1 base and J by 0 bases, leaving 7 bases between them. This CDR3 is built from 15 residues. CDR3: CASSEEGRAKNIQYF. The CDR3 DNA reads TGTGCCAGCAGTGAAGAGGGCAGAGCCAAAAACATTCAGTACTTC. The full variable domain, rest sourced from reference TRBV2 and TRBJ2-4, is EPEVTQTPSHQVTQMGQEVILRCVPISNHLYFYWYRQILGQKVEFLVSFYNNEISEKSEIFDDQFSVERPDGSNFTLKIRSTKLEDSAMYFCASSEEGRAKNIQYFGAGTRLSVL.

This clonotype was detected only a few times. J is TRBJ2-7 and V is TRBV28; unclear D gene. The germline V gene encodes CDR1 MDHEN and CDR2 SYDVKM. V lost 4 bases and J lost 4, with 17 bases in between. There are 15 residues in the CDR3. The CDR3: CASSYRRRRAYEQYF. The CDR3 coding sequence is TGTGCCAGCAGTTACCGACGGCGCCGGGCTTACGAGCAGTACTTC.

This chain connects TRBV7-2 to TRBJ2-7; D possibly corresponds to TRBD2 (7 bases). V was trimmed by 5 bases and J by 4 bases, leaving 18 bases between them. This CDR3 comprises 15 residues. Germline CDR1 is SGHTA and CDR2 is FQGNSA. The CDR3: CASSPRVGGGYEQYF. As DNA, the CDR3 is TGTGCCAGCAGCCCACGTGTAGGGGGAGGGTACGAGCAGTACTTC.

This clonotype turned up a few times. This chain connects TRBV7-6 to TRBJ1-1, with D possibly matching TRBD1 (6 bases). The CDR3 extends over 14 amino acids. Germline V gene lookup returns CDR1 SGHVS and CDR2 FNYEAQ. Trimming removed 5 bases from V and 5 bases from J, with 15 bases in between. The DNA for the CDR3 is TGTGCCAGCAGCCAACCGGACAGCCCGACTGAAGCTTTCTTT. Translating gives CASSQPDSPTEAFF.

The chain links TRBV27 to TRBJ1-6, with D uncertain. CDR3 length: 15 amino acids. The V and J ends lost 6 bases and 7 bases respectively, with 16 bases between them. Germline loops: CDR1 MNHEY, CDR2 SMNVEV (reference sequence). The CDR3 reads CASSRPGAGNSPLHF. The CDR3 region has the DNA TGTGCCAGCAGCCGCCCGGGCGCTGGGAATTCACCCCTCCACTTT.

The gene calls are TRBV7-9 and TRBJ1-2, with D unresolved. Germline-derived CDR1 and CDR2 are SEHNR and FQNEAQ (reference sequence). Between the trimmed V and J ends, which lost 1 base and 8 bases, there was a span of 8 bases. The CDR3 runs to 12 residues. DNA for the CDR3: TGTGCCAGCAGCTTAGACTGGTGGGGCTACACCTTC. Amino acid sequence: CASSLDWWGYTF.

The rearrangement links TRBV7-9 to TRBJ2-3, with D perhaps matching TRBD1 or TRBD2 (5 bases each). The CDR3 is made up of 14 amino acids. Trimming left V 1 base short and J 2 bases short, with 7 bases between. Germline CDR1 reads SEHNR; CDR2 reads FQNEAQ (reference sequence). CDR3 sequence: CASSLGGVTDTQYF. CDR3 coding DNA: TGTGCCAGCAGCTTAGGAGGGGTCACAGATACGCAGTATTTT.

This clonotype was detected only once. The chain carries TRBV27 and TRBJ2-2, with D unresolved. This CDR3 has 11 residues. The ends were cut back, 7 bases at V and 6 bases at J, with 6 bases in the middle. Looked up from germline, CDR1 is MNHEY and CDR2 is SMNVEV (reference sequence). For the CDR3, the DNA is TGTGCCAGCACGGCTTCCGGGGAGCTGTTTTTT. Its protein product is CASTASGELFF.

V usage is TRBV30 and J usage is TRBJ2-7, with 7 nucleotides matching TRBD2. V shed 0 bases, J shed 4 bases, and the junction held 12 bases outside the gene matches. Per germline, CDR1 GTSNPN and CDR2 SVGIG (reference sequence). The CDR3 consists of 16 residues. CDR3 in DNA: TGTGCCTGGAGTGTCGCCCGGACTAGTCCTAAGTACGAGCAGTACTTC. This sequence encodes CAWSVARTSPKYEQYF.

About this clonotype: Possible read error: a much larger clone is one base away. CDR3 region: CASSIRQETSETQYF. In DNA form, the CDR3 reads TGTGCCAGCAGCATCCGACAGGAGACTTCAGAGACCCAGTACTTC. V usage is TRBV7-2 and J usage is TRBJ2-5; a weak D match, TRBD1 (6 bases). Trimming cost V 5 bases and J 4 bases, with 17 bases left between them. Germline CDR1 and CDR2: SGHTA and FQGNSA. The CDR3 covers 15 residues.

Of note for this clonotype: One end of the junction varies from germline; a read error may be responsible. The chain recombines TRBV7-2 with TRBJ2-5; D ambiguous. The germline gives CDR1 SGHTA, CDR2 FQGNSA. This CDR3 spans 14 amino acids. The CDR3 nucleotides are TGTGCCATCAGCCGGTATGGCATGGAGGAGACCCAGTACTTC. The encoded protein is CAISRYGMEETQYF.

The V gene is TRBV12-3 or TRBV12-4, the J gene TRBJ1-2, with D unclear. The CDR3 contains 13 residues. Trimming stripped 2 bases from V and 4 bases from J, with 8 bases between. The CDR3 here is CASSLYRGYGYTF. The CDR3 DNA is TGTGCCAGCAGTTTATACAGAGGCTATGGCTACACCTTC.

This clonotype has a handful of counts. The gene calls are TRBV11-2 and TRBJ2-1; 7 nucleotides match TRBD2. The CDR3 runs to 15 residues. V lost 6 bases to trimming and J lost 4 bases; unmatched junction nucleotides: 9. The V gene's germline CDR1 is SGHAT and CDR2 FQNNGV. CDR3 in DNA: TGTGCCAGCAGTTCGTTAGCGGGTATATACAATGAGCAGTTCTTC. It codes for CASSSLAGIYNEQFF.

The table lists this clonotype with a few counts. The CDR3 sequence: CASSNGGKAFF. DNA of the CDR3: TGTGCCAGCAGTAATGGGGGGAAAGCTTTCTTT. The chain is built from TRBV12-3 or TRBV12-4 and TRBJ1-1, with D possibly matching TRBD1 (5 bases). This CDR3 region has 11 residues. Trimming cost V 5 bases and J 9 bases, with 10 bases left between them.

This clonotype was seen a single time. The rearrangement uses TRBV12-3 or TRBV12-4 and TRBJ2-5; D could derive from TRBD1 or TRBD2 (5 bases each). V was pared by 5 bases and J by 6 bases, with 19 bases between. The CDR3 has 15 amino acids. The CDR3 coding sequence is TGTGCCAGCAGTACATCCGGGACGGAGCAAAAGACCCAGTACTTC. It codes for CASSTSGTEQKTQYF.